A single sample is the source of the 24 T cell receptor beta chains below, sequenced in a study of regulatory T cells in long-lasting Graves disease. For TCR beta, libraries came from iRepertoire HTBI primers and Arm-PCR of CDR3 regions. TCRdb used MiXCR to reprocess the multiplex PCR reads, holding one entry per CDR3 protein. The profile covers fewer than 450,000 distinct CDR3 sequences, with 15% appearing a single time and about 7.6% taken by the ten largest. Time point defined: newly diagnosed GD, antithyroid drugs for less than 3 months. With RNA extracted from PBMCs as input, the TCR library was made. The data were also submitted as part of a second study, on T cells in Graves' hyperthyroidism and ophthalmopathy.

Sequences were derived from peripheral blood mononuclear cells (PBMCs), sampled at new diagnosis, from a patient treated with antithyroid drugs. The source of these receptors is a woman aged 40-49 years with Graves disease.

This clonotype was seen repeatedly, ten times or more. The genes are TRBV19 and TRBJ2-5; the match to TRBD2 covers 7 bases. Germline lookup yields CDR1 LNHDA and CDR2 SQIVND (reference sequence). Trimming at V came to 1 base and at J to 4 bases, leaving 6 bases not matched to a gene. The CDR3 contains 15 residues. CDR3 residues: CASSIGGGSAETQYF. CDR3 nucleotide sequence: TGTGCCAGTAGTATAGGCGGCGGGAGTGCAGAGACCCAGTACTTC.

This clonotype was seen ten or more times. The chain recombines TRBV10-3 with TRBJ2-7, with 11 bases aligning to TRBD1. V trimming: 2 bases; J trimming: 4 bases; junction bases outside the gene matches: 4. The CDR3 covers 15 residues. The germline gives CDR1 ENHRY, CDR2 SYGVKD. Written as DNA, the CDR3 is TGTGCCATCAGTGAGGGGACAGGGGGTACTTACGAGCAGTACTTC. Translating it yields CAISEGTGGTYEQYF.

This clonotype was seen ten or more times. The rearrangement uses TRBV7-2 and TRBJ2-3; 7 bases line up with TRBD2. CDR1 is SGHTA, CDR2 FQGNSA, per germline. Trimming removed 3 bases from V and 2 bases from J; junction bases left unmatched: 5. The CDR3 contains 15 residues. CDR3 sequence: CASSFVAGLTDTQYF. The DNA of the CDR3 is TGTGCCAGCAGCTTTGTAGCGGGCCTCACAGATACGCAGTATTTT.

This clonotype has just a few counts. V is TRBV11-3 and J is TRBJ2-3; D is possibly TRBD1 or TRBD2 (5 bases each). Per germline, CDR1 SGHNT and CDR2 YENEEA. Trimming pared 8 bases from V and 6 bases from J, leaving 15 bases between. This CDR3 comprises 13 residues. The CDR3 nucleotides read TGTGCCAGCGGTCCTGTCGGGACGGATACGCAGTATTTT. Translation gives CASGPVGTDTQYF.

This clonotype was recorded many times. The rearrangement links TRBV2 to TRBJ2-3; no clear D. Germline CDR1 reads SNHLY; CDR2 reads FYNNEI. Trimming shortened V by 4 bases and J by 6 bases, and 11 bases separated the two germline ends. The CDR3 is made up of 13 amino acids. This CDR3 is CASSAGLWDTQYF. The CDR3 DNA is TGTGCCAGCAGTGCCGGGCTCTGGGATACGCAGTATTTT.

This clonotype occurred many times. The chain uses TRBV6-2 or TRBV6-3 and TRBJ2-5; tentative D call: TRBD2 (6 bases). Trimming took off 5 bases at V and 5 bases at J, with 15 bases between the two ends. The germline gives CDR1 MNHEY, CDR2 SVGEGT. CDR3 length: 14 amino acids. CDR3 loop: CASSDLLRGETQYF. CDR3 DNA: TGTGCCAGCAGTGATTTGTTACGGGGGGAGACCCAGTACTTC.

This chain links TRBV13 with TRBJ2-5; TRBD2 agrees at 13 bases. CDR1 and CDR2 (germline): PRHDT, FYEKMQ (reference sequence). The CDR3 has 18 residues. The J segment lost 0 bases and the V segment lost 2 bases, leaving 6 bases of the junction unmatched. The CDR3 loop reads CASSLTSGGAGDQETQYF. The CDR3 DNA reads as TGTGCCAGCAGCTTAACTAGCGGGGGGGCCGGTGACCAAGAGACCCAGTACTTC.

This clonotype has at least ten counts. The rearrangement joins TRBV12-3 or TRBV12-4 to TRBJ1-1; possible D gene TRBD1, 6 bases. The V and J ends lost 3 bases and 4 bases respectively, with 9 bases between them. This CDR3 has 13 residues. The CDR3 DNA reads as TGTGCCAGCAGTTTCGGGGGGCCCACTGAAGCTTTCTTT. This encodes CASSFGGPTEAFF.

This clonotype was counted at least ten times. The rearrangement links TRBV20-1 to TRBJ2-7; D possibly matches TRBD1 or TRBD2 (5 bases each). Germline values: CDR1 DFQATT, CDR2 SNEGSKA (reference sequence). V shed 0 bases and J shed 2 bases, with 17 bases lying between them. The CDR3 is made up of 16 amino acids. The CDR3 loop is CSAREEAGLVPYEQYF. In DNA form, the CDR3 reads TGCAGTGCTAGAGAGGAGGCAGGGCTCGTCCCCTACGAGCAGTACTTC.

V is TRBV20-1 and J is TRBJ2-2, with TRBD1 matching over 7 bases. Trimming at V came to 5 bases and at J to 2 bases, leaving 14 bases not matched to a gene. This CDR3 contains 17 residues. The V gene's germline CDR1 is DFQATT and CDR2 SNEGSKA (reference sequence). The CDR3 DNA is TGCAGTGCTTATGACAGTAGGACAGGCTCTAACACCGGGGAGCTGTTTTTT. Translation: CSAYDSRTGSNTGELFF.

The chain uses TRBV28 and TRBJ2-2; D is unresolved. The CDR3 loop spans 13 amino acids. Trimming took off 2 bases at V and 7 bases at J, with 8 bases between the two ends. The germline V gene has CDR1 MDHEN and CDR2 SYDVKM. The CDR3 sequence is CASSLNEGGELFF. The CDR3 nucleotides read TGTGCCAGCAGTTTAAATGAAGGCGGGGAGCTGTTTTTT.

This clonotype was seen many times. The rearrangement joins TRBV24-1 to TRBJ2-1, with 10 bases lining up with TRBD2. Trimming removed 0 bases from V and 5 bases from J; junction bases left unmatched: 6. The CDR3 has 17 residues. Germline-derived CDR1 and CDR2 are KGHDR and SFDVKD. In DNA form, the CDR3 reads TGTGCCACCAGTGATTTGGCTAGCGGGAGTCTGAACAATGAGCAGTTCTTC. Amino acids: CATSDLASGSLNNEQFF.

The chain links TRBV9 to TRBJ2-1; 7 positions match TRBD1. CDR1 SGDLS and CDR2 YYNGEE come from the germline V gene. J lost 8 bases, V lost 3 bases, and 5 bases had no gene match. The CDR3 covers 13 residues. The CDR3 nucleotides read TGTGCCAGCAGCGAGACAGGGCGGGATGAGCAGTTCTTC. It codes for CASSETGRDEQFF.

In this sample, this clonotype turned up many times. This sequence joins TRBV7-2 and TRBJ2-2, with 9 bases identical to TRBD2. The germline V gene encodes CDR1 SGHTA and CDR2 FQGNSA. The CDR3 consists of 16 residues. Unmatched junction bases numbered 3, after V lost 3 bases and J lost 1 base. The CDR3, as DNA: TGTGCCAGCAGCTTTTTAGCGGGAGTGAACACCGGGGAGCTGTTTTTT. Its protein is CASSFLAGVNTGELFF.

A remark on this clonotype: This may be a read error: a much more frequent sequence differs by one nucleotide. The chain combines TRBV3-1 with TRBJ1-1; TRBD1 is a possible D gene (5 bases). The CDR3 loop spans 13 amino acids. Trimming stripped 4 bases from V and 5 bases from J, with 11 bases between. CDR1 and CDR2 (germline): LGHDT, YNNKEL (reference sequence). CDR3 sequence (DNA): TGTGCCAGCAGCCTAGCTTGGGGGACTGAAGCTTTCTTT. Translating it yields CASSLAWGTEAFF.

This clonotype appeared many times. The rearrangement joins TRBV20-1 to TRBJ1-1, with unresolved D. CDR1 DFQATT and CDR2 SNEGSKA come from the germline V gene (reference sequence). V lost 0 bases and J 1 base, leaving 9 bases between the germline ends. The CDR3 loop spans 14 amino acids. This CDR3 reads CSARDGTSNTEAFF. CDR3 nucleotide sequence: TGCAGTGCTAGAGATGGAACCTCGAACACTGAAGCTTTCTTT.

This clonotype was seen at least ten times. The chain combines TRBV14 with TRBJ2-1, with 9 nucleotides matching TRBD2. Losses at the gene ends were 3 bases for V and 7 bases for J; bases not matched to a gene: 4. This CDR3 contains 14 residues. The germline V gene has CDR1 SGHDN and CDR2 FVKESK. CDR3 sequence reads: CASSQIAGVNEQFF. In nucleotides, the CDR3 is TGTGCCAGCAGCCAGATAGCGGGAGTGAATGAGCAGTTCTTC.

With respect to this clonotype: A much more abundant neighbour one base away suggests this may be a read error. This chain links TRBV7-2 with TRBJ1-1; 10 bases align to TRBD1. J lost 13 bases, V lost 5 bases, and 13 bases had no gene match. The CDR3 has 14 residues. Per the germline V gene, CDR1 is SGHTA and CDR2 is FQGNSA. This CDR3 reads CTSSGGGQGRSVFF. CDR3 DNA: TGTACCAGCAGCGGCGGGGGACAGGGGCGAAGTGTTTTCTTT.

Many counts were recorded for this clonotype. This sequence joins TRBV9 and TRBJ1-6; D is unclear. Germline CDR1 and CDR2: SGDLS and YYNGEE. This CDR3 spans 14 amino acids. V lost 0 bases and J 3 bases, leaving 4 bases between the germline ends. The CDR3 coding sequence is TGTGCCAGCAGCGTAGGGGACTATAATTCACCCCTCCACTTT. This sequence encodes CASSVGDYNSPLHF.

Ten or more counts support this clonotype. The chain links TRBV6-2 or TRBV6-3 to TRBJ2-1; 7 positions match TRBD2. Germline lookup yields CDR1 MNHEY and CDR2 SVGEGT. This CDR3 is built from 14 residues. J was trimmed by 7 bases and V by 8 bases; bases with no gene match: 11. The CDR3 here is CASLVGGGSNEQFF. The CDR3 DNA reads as TGTGCCAGCCTGGTGGGGGGGGGATCAAATGAGCAGTTCTTC.

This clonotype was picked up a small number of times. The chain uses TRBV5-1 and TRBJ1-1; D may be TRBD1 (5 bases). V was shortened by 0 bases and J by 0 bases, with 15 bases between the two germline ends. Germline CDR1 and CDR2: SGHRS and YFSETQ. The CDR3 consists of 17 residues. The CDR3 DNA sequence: TGCGCCAGCAGCTTGGTAGGTCTCGGGGCTGTGAACACTGAAGCTTTCTTT. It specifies CASSLVGLGAVNTEAFF.

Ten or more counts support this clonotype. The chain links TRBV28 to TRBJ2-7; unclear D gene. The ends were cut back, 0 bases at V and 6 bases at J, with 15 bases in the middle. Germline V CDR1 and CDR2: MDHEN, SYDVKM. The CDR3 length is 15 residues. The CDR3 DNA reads TGTGCCAGCAGTTTATGGGGCACTCTGTCGCGCGAGCAGTACTTC. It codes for CASSLWGTLSREQYF.

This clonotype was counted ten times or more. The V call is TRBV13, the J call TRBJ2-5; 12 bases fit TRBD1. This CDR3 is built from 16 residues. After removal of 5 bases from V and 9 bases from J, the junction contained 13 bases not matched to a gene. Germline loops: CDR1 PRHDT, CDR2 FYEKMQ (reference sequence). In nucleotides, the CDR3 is TGTGCCAGCAGCCAGGGACAGGGGGCCGGGATGGAGGCCCAGTACTTC. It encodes CASSQGQGAGMEAQYF.

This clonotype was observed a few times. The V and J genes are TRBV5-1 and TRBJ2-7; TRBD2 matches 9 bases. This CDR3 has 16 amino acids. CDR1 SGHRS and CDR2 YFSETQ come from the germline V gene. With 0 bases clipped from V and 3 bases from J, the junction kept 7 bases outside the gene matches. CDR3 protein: CASSLGRASGNYEQYF. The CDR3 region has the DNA TGCGCCAGCAGCTTGGGAAGGGCTAGCGGGAACTACGAGCAGTACTTC.